Following are 14 T cell receptor beta chains from one sample sequenced in a study of blood T cell repertoires in COVID-19. Produced via immunoSEQ multiplex PCR; TCRdb's table is partial and in-frame only. The sample includes 65,000 or so clones, just under 85% seen only once; the top ten take roughly 3.5%. The sequenced material came from peripheral blood. Receptor source: a man aged 55 to 70 with acute or convalescent COVID-19.

The chain uses TRBV7-6 and TRBJ1-1, with TRBD1 identical over 10 bases. V lost 5 bases, J lost 0 bases, and 6 bases stayed unmatched. The CDR3 covers 16 residues. The germline gives CDR1 SGHVS, CDR2 FNYEAQ. CDR3 nucleotide sequence: TGTGCCAGCAGCGCCGGGACAGGGGTGATGAACACTGAAGCTTTCTTT. This gives the protein CASSAGTGVMNTEAFF.

The V and J genes are TRBV9 and TRBJ2-4, with TRBD2 identical over 7 bases. This CDR3 has 13 amino acids. Per germline, CDR1 SGDLS and CDR2 YYNGEE. Trimming took 0 bases from V and 7 from J; bases not matched to a gene: 1. In DNA form, the CDR3 reads TGTGCCAGCAGCGTAGGGGAGGGCAACATTCAGTACTTC. Protein product: CASSVGEGNIQYF.

This rearrangement joins TRBV7-2 to TRBJ2-5, with 12 bases that match TRBD2. The CDR3 contains 16 residues. After removal of 4 bases from V and 2 bases from J, the junction contained 5 bases not matched to a gene. Per the germline V gene, CDR1 is SGHTA and CDR2 is FQGNSA. This CDR3 is CASSYQGLAGQETQYF. CDR3 DNA: TGTGCCAGCAGCTACCAGGGACTAGCGGGTCAAGAGACCCAGTACTTC.

The chain uses TRBV21-1 and TRBJ1-1. TRBV21-1 is a known pseudogene. The CDR3 covers 15 residues. The DNA of the CDR3 is TGTGCCAGCAGCAAAGTTACGAGGATGAACACTGAAGCTTTCTTT. Its translation: CASSKVTRMNTEAFF.

The chain couples TRBV5-4 to TRBJ2-5; tentatively, D is TRBD2 (7 bases). CDR3 length: 12 amino acids. V lost 4 bases and J lost 4, with 8 bases in between. Germline assignment: CDR1 SGHNT and CDR2 YYREEE (reference sequence). The CDR3 loop reads CASSRGGETQYF. In DNA, the CDR3 is TGTGCCAGCAGCAGGGGGGGAGAGACCCAGTACTTC.

This sequence joins TRBV7-3 and TRBJ2-2; D uncertain. This CDR3 has 16 residues. V was clipped by 5 bases and J by 5 bases, with 18 bases between them. From germline, CDR1 is SGHTA and CDR2 FQGTGA. CDR3 bases: TGTGCCAGCAGCGACCCCCGAGGCCCGGCGACCGGGGAGCTGTTTTTT. Translated: CASSDPRGPATGELFF. Supplemented by reference TRBV7-3 and TRBJ2-2, the full variable domain reads GAGVSQTPSNKVTEKGKYVELRCDPISGHTALYWYRQSLGQGPEFLIYFQGTGAADDSGLPNDRFFAVRPEGSVSTLKIQRTERGDSAVYLCASSDPRGPATGELFFGEGSRLTVL.

This clone was seen a single time. The CDR3 region has the DNA TGTGCCAGCTCTCCGGGACTAGCGGATAACAATGAGCAGTTCTTC. Translated, it gives CASSPGLADNNEQFF. The V gene is TRBV18, the J gene TRBJ2-1; 11 bases are a match to TRBD2. The germline V gene has CDR1 KGHSH and CDR2 LQKENI. J lost 5 bases, V lost 6 bases, and 6 bases had no gene match. The CDR3 loop spans 15 amino acids.

The chain uses TRBV5-1 and TRBJ1-6, with D uncertain. CDR3 length equals 14 residues. From germline, CDR1 is SGHRS and CDR2 YFSETQ. V dropped 2 bases and J dropped 6 bases, with 9 bases sitting between them. CDR3 sequence: CASSFGDLNSPLHF. The CDR3 nucleotides read TGCGCCAGCAGCTTCGGAGACCTTAATTCACCCCTCCACTTT.

Only a few counts were recorded for this clone. The rearrangement links TRBV9 to TRBJ1-6; D is perhaps TRBD1 (5 bases). The ends were cut back, 5 bases at V and 8 bases at J, with 14 bases in the middle. Germline V CDR1 and CDR2: SGDLS, YYNGEE. The CDR3 length is 14 residues. CDR3 in DNA: TGTGCCAGCAGTGAGACAGAACTGTATTCACCCCTCCACTTT. Translation: CASSETELYSPLHF.

The J gene is TRBJ1-2, the V gene TRBV5-1; 9 bases are shared with TRBD1. Looked up from germline, CDR1 is SGHRS and CDR2 is YFSETQ. V gave up 4 bases and J gave up 4 bases; unmatched junction bases: 11. The CDR3 runs to 16 residues. The chain's CDR3 is CASSPAGGQGGYGYTF. The DNA of the CDR3 is TGCGCCAGCAGCCCGGCAGGGGGACAGGGTGGCTATGGCTACACCTTC.

This chain links TRBV9 with TRBJ1-2; no clear D gene. The ends were cut back, 6 bases at V and 8 bases at J, with 14 bases in the middle. The CDR3 runs 12 residues. Germline V gives CDR1 SGDLS, CDR2 YYNGEE. Written as DNA, the CDR3 is TGTGCCAGCAACACAGTTCCGTACGGCTACACCTTC. As protein: CASNTVPYGYTF.

The chain has TRBV5-8 and TRBJ1-1, with D possibly TRBD1 on 5 matching bases. The CDR3 has 14 amino acids. Germline lookup yields CDR1 SGHTS and CDR2 YDEGEE. V lost 4 bases and J 2 bases, leaving 12 bases between the germline ends. The CDR3 protein is CASSPGEDNTEAFF. The CDR3 DNA reads as TGTGCCAGCAGCCCGGGGGAGGACAACACTGAAGCTTTCTTT. The full variable domain, with the rest looked up from reference TRBV5-8 and TRBJ1-1, is EAGVTQSPTHLIKTRGQQATLRCSPISGHTSVYWYQQALGLGLQFLLWYDEGEERNRGNFPPRFSGRQFPNYSSELNVNALELEDSALYLCASSPGEDNTEAFFGQGTRLTVV.

This clone was recorded at least ten times. V gene TRBV4-1 combines with J gene TRBJ1-4; D not resolved. With 1 base removed from V and 0 bases from J, the gap between germline ends came to 9 bases. Germline V gives CDR1 MGHRA, CDR2 YSYEKL. The CDR3 is 16 amino acids. CDR3 residues: CASSQALEATNEKLFF. The CDR3 DNA is TGCGCCAGCAGCCAAGCCCTGGAGGCAACTAATGAAAAACTGTTTTTT.

The chain recombines TRBV9 with TRBJ1-3; no definite D call. This CDR3 comprises 17 residues. Germline-derived CDR1 and CDR2 are SGDLS and YYNGEE. Trimming stripped 4 bases from V and 0 bases from J, with 17 bases between. CDR3 DNA: TGTGCCAGCAGCCCGTTTGATGGTCGGGTCTCTGGAAACACCATATATTTT. This gives the protein CASSPFDGRVSGNTIYF.